What follows are 22 T cell receptor beta chains derived from one specimen sequenced in a study of cytomegalovirus exposure and HLA in healthy donors. Use of 60 Vbeta and 13 Jbeta primers characterized the PCR. Assay: immunoSEQ multiplex PCR; the TCRdb copy retains only in-frame clones and omits some. The repertoire table contains 100,000 to 150,000 clones. The material sequenced was PBMCs. These receptors were taken from a man between 18 and 29 years old in good health and CMV-seronegative.

Written as DNA, the CDR3 is TGTGCCTGGAGTATCGACAGGGGTTTGTACACCTTC. Translating it yields CAWSIDRGLYTF. The gene calls are TRBV30 and TRBJ1-2; TRBD1 aligns across 8 bases. Germline CDR1 GTSNPN, CDR2 SVGIG (reference sequence). V lost 2 bases and J lost 11; bases outside the gene matches: 7. The CDR3 length is 12 residues.

This chain uses TRBV27 with TRBJ2-3; tentative D call: TRBD1 (6 bases). The CDR3 extends over 15 amino acids. The V end lost 6 bases, the J end lost 1 base, and 14 bases lay between the germline ends. Germline V gene sequence: CDR1 MNHEY, CDR2 SMNVEV (reference sequence). CDR3 residues: CASSPGVLGTDTQYF. Here the CDR3 DNA reads TGTGCCAGCAGCCCAGGGGTTTTGGGCACAGATACGCAGTATTTT.

This sequence joins TRBV7-2 and TRBJ2-7; 9 nucleotides align to TRBD2. This CDR3 comprises 16 residues. J lost 5 bases, V lost 2 bases, and 10 bases had no gene match. Germline V gene lookup returns CDR1 SGHTA and CDR2 FQGNSA. The CDR3 reads CASSLRAGLASHEQYF. The CDR3 bases are TGTGCCAGCAGCTTAAGGGCGGGACTAGCATCCCACGAGCAGTACTTC.

This chain uses TRBV19 with TRBJ2-2; tentatively, D is TRBD2 (5 bases). This CDR3 comprises 14 residues. Germline-derived CDR1 and CDR2 are LNHDA and SQIVND (reference sequence). V was trimmed by 5 bases and J by 4 bases, leaving 11 bases between them. The CDR3 DNA sequence: TGTGCCAGTAGTTCCCCGCGGGTCACCGGGGAGCTGTTTTTT. Protein product: CASSSPRVTGELFF.

The chain couples TRBV5-1 to TRBJ1-4; TRBD1 matches at 8 bases. V shed 0 bases and J 8 bases; nucleotides not matched to a gene: 15. This CDR3 region has 18 residues. CDR1 is SGHRS, CDR2 YFSETQ, per germline. CDR3 sequence (DNA): TGCGCCAGCAGCTTGGCATCGGTGGGTGTCAGGGGGCAGGAAAAACTGTTTTTT. It specifies CASSLASVGVRGQEKLFF.

The chain uses TRBV14 and TRBJ1-1; D gene unclear. V was pared by 3 bases and J by 1 base, with 6 bases between. This CDR3 is 13 amino acids long. CDR1 and CDR2 (germline): SGHDN, FVKESK. The CDR3 nucleotides are TGTGCCAGCAGCCACGCTAAGAACACTGAAGCTTTCTTT. Amino acids: CASSHAKNTEAFF. Full variable domain (remainder filled in from reference TRBV14 and TRBJ1-1): EAGVTQFPSHSVIEKGQTVTLRCDPISGHDNLYWYRRVMGKEIKFLLHFVKESKQDESGMPNNRFLAERTGGTYSTLKVQPAELEDSGVYFCASSHAKNTEAFFGQGTRLTVV.

This chain links TRBV25-1 with TRBJ1-4; D may be TRBD1 (6 bases). V lost 6 bases and J lost 2, with 13 bases in between. Germline lookup yields CDR1 MGHDK and CDR2 SYGVNS. The CDR3 covers 15 residues. The CDR3 nucleotides read TGTGCCAGCAGCGGCAGGGGCGCCACTAATGAAAAACTGTTTTTT. The encoded protein is CASSGRGATNEKLFF.

This chain uses TRBV27 with TRBJ2-2; TRBD1 aligns across 11 bases. The CDR3 sequence is 14 residues long. Trimming removed 8 bases from V and 7 bases from J; junction bases left unmatched: 6. Germline CDR1 and CDR2: MNHEY and SMNVEV (reference sequence). In nucleotides, the CDR3 is TGTGCCAGCCGGACAGGGGGCGCCGGCGGGGAGCTGTTTTTT. Protein product: CASRTGGAGGELFF.

In DNA, the CDR3 is TGTGCCAGCAGTGAAAGCGGGGGGATCTCCTACAATGAGCAGTTCTTC. Translation: CASSESGGISYNEQFF. The chain joins TRBV6-1 to TRBJ2-1, with TRBD2 identical over 9 bases. Trimming removed 2 bases from V and 0 bases from J; junction bases left unmatched: 2. Germline V lookup: CDR1 MNHNS, CDR2 SASEGT. The CDR3 extends over 16 amino acids.

The chain links TRBV9 to TRBJ2-3; 11 bases map to TRBD2. V shed 2 bases, J shed 0 bases, and the junction held 2 bases outside the gene matches. The germline CDR1 and CDR2 sequences are SGDLS and YYNGEE. CDR3 size: 16 residues. CDR3 DNA: TGTGCCAGCAGCGTTACTAGCGGGGGTAGCACAGATACGCAGTATTTT. Its translation: CASSVTSGGSTDTQYF.

The gene calls are TRBV19 and TRBJ1-1, with 8 bases fitting TRBD1. This CDR3 region has 16 residues. V lost 5 bases and J lost 1; bases outside the gene matches: 9. CDR1 is LNHDA, CDR2 SQIVND, per germline (reference sequence). The CDR3 bases are TGTGCCAGTAGTCCGTCCGGGACAGGCAGGAACACTGAAGCTTTCTTT. Protein: CASSPSGTGRNTEAFF.

The chain employs TRBV6-6 and TRBJ2-3; D possibly corresponds to TRBD2 (5 bases). V lost 1 base and J 6 bases, leaving 8 bases between the germline ends. This CDR3 contains 13 residues. The germline gives CDR1 MNHNY, CDR2 SVGAGI (reference sequence). This chain's CDR3 is CASSYYSSDTQYF. The CDR3 nucleotides read TGTGCCAGCAGTTACTACTCTAGCGATACGCAGTATTTT.

The chain joins TRBV10-3 to TRBJ1-4; perhaps TRBD1 as D (5 bases). The germline CDR1 and CDR2 sequences are ENHRY and SYGVKD. This CDR3 spans 13 amino acids. Trimming cost V 4 bases and J 4 bases, with 7 bases left between them. The chain's CDR3 is CAISGQNNEKLFF. The CDR3 nucleotides are TGTGCCATCAGTGGACAGAATAATGAAAAACTGTTTTTT.

The chain combines TRBV30 with TRBJ1-3, with a weak D call TRBD1 (5 bases). CDR3 length: 14 amino acids. The germline CDR1 and CDR2 sequences are GTSNPN and SVGIG (reference sequence). With 2 bases removed from V and 2 bases from J, the gap between germline ends came to 10 bases. In nucleotides, the CDR3 is TGTGCCTGGAGTCCGCAGGGCGCTGGAAACACCATATATTTT. Its protein is CAWSPQGAGNTIYF.

V gene TRBV5-1 combines with J gene TRBJ2-2, with a tentative D call TRBD1 (5 bases). The CDR3 is 14 amino acids. Germline CDR1 is SGHRS and CDR2 is YFSETQ. V was pared by 2 bases and J by 2 bases, with 7 bases between. DNA for the CDR3: TGCGCCAGCAGCTTCCAGGGTAACACCGGGGAGCTGTTTTTT. It is translated as CASSFQGNTGELFF. The full variable domain, its missing parts supplied by reference TRBV5-1 and TRBJ2-2, is KAGVTQTPRYLIKTRGQQVTLSCSPISGHRSVSWYQQTPGQGLQFLFEYFSETQRNKGNFPGRFSGRQFSNSRSEMNVSTLELGDSALYLCASSFQGNTGELFFGEGSRLTVL.

V and J are TRBV6-5 and TRBJ2-5; maybe TRBD1 (7 bases). The last part of the DNA fits TRBJ2-7 better; the J call may be wrong. The CDR3 spans 14 residues. CDR1 is MNHEY and CDR2 is SVGAGI in the germline V gene. The CDR3 DNA reads as TGTGCCAGCAGTGCAGGGGGGTTCTCCTACGAGCAGTACTTC. Its translation is CASSAGGFSYEQYF.

The gene calls are TRBV14 and TRBJ2-5; D is possibly TRBD2 (6 bases). Between the trimmed V and J ends, which lost 4 bases and 1 base, there was a span of 13 bases. The CDR3 runs to 15 residues. Germline values: CDR1 SGHDN, CDR2 FVKESK. CDR3 coding DNA: TGTGCCAGCAGCCCTGTGGAGGGCTCCCAAGAGACCCAGTACTTC. Protein product: CASSPVEGSQETQYF.

The chain carries TRBV6-5 and TRBJ2-7; 10 bases are a match to TRBD2. CDR3 length: 15 residues. Losses at the gene ends were 2 bases for V and 5 bases for J; bases not matched to a gene: 6. The germline CDR1 and CDR2 sequences are MNHEY and SVGAGI. The CDR3 DNA is TGTGCCAGCAGTTACACAGCGGGAGGGCCAAACGAGCAGTACTTC. This sequence encodes CASSYTAGGPNEQYF.

This chain joins TRBV11-1 and TRBJ1-5, with D perhaps TRBD1 (6 bases). There are 14 residues in the CDR3. Germline CDR1 reads SGHAT; CDR2 reads FQDESV (reference sequence). Between the trimmed V and J ends, which lost 9 bases and 0 bases, there was a span of 12 bases. CDR3 amino acids: CASTGKGSNQPQHF. In DNA, the CDR3 is TGTGCCAGTACAGGGAAGGGTAGCAATCAGCCCCAGCATTTT. Full variable domain (remainder filled in from reference TRBV11-1 and TRBJ1-5): EAEVAQSPRYKITEKSQAVAFWCDPISGHATLYWYRQILGQGPELLVQFQDESVVDDSQLPKDRFSAERLKGVDSTLKIQPAELGDSAMYLCASTGKGSNQPQHFGDGTRLSIL.

The CDR3 sequence is CAIKGERGANTEAFF. CDR3 DNA sequence: TGTGCCATCAAAGGGGAGCGGGGGGCGAACACTGAAGCTTTCTTT. The chain is built from TRBV10-3 and TRBJ1-1; TRBD1 might be the D (6 bases). Germline V lookup: CDR1 ENHRY, CDR2 SYGVKD. The CDR3 extends over 15 amino acids. V was trimmed by 7 bases and J by 1 base, leaving 16 bases between them.

On this clone: The sample contains more than one DNA sequence encoding this CDR3. The rearrangement links TRBV27 to TRBJ2-5, with D possibly being TRBD2 (7 bases). Germline V CDR1 and CDR2: MNHEY, SMNVEV (reference sequence). The CDR3 loop spans 15 amino acids. V lost 3 bases and J lost 3, with 14 bases in between. CDR3 nucleotides: TGTGCCAGCAGTTTGGGGGGGCGGAGGGAAGAGACCCAGTACTTC. It is translated as CASSLGGRREETQYF.

The chain links TRBV27 to TRBJ1-1, with 12 nucleotides matching TRBD1. The V and J ends lost 8 bases and 4 bases, in that order; junction bases with no gene match: 20. The CDR3 consists of 19 residues. CDR1 is MNHEY and CDR2 is SMNVEV in the germline V gene (reference sequence). This CDR3 reads CASRRGDRGLSTETTEAFF. CDR3 nucleotide sequence: TGTGCCAGCCGACGGGGGGACAGGGGGCTCAGTACTGAGACCACTGAAGCTTTCTTT.